The sequence of this T cell receptor beta chain was determined in a study of blood T cell repertoires in COVID-19. Background on the study: Sample material is recorded as cDNA or gDNA derived from T cells, B-cell-depleted T cells, or PBMCs.

TCRdb's table, derived via immunoSEQ multiplex PCR, lists solely in-frame clones and lacks some. The table lists around 240,000 clones, approximately 84% of them singletons. The CDR3 length is 16 residues. Trimming cost V 3 bases and J 0 bases; bases outside gene matches: 5. CDR1 DFQATT and CDR2 SNEGSKA come from the germline V gene (reference sequence). This TCR was sampled from a woman of 80 years or more with acute or convalescent COVID-19. Sequencing was carried out using peripheral blood. The gene calls are TRBV20-1 and TRBJ2-6, with 7 bases identical to TRBD2. CDR3 sequence reads: CSASGGGPSGANVLTF. The DNA for the CDR3 is TGCAGTGCTAGTGGCGGGGGTCCCTCTGGGGCCAACGTCCTGACTTTC.